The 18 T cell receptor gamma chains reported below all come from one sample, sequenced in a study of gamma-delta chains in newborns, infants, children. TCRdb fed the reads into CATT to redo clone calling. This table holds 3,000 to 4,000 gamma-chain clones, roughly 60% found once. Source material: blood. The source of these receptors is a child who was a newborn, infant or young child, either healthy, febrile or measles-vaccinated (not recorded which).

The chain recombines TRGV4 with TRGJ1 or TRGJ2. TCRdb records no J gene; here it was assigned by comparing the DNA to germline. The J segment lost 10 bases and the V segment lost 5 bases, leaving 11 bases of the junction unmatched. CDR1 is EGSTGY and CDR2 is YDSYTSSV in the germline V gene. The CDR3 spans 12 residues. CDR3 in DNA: TGTGCCACCTGGGCCAAACAGACAAAGAAACTCTTT. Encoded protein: CATWAKQTKKLF.

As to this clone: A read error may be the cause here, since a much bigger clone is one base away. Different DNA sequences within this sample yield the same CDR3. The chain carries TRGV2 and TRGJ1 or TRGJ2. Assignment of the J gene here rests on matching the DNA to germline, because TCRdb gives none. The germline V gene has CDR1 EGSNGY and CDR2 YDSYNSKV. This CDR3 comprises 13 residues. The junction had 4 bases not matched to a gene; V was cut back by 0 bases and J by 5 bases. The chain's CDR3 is CATWDGPNYKKLF. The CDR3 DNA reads TGTGCCACCTGGGACGGGCCCAATTATAAGAAACTCTTT.

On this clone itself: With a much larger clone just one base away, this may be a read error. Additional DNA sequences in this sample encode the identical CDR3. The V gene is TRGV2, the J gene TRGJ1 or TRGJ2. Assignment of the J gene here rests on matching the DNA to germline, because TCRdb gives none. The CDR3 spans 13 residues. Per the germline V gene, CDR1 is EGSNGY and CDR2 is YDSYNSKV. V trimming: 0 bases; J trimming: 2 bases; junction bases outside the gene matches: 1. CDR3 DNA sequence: TGTGCCACCTGGGACGGGTATTATTATAAGAAACTCTTT. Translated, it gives CATWDGYYYKKLF.

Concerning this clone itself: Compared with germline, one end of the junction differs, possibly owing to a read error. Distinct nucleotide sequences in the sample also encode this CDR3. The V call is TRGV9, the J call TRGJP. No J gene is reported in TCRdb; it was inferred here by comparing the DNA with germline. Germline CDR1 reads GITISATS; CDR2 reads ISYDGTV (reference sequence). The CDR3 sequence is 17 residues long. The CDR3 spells CALWEVMGELGKKIKVF. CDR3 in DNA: TGTGCCTTGTGGGAGGTGATGGGAGAGTTAGGCAAAAAAATCAAGGTATTT.

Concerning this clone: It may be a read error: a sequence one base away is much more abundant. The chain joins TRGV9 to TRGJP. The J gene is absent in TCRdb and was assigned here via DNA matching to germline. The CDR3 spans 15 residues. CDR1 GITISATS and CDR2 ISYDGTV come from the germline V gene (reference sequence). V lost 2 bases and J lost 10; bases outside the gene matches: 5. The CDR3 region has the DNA TGTGCCTTGTGGGAGGCCAATTTGGGCAAAAAAATCAAGGTATTT. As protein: CALWEANLGKKIKVF.

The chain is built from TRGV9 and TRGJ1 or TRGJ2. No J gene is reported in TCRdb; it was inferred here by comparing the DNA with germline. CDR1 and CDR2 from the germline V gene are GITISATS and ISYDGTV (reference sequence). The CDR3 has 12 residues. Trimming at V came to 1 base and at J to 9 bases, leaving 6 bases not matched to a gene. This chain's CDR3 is CALWEVPVKKLF. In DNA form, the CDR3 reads TGTGCCTTGTGGGAGGTCCCCGTTAAGAAACTCTTT.

The CDR3 is CATWDARRDYYKKLF. The CDR3, as DNA: TGTGCCACCTGGGATGCGAGAAGAGATTATTATAAGAAACTCTTT. This chain connects TRGV4 to TRGJ1 or TRGJ2. TCRdb carries no J gene annotation; the J gene was assigned here by matching the DNA with germline. This CDR3 is 15 amino acids long. Looked up from germline, CDR1 is EGSTGY and CDR2 is YDSYTSSV. The trim removed 2 bases at V and 2 bases at J, leaving 9 bases unmatched.

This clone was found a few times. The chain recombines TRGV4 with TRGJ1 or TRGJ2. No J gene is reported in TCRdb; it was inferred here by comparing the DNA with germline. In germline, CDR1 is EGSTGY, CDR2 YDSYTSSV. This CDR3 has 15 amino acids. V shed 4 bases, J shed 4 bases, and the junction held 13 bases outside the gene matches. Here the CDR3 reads CATWEKNREYYKKLF. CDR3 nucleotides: TGTGCCACCTGGGAAAAGAATCGGGAATATTATAAGAAACTCTTT.

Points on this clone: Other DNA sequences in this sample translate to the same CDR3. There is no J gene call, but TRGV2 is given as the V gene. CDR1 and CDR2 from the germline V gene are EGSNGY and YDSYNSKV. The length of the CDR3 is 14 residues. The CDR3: CATWDGPGYYKKLF. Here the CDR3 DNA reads TGTGCCACCTGGGACGGGCCGGGCTATTATAAGAAACTATTT.

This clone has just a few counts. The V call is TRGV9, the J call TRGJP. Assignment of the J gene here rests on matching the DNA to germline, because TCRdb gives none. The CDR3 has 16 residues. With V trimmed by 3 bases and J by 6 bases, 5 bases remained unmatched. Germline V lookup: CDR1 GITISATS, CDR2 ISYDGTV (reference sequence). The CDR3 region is CALWETVELGKKIKVF. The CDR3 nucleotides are TGTGCCTTGTGGGAGACAGTAGAGTTGGGCAAAAAAATCAAGGTATTT.

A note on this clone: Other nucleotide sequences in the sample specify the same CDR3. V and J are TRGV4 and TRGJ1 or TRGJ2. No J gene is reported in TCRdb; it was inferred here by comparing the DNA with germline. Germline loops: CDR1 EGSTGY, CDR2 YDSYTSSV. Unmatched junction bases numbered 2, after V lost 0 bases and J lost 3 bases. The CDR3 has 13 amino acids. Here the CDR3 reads CATWDGLYYKKLF. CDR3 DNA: TGTGCCACCTGGGATGGGCTTTATTATAAGAAACTCTTT.

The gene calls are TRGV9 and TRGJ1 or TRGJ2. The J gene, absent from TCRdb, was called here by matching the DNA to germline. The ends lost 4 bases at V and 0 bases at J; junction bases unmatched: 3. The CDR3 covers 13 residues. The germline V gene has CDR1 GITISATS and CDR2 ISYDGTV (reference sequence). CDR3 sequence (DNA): TGTGCCTTGTGGGACCCGAATTATTATAAGAAACTCTTT. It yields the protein CALWDPNYYKKLF.

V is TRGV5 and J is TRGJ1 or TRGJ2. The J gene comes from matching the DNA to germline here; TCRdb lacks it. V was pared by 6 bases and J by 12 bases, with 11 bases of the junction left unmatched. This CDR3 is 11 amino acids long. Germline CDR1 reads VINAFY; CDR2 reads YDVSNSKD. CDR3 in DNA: TGTGCCACCTGGCATCAGAGGTGGAAACTCTTT. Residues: CATWHQRWKLF.

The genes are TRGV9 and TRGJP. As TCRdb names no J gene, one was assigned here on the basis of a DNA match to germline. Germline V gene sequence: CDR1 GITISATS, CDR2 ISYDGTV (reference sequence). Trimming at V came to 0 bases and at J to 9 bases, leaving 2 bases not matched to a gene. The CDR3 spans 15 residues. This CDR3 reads CALWEVMLGKKIKVF. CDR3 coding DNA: TGTGCCTTGTGGGAGGTGATGTTGGGCAAAAAAATCAAGGTATTT.

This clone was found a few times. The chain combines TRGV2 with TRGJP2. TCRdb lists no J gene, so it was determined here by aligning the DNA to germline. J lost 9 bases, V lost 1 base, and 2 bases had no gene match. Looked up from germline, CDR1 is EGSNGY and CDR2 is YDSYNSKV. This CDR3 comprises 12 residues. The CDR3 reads CATWDGNWIKTF. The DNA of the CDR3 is TGTGCCACCTGGGACGGAAATTGGATCAAGACGTTT.

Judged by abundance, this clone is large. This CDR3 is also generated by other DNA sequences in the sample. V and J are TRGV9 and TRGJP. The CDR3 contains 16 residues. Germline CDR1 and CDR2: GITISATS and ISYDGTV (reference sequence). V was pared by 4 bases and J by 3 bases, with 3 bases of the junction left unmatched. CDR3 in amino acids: CALWEAQELGKKIKVF. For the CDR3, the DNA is TGTGCCTTGTGGGAAGCGCAAGAGTTGGGCAAAAAAATCAAGGTATTT.

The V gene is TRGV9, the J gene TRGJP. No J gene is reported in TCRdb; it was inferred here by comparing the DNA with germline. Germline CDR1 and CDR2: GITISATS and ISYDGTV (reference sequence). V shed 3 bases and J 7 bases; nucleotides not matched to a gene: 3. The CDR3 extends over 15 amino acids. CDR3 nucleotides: TGTGCCTTGTGGGAGTGGGAGTTGGGCAAAAAAATCAAGGTATTT. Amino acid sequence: CALWEWELGKKIKVF.

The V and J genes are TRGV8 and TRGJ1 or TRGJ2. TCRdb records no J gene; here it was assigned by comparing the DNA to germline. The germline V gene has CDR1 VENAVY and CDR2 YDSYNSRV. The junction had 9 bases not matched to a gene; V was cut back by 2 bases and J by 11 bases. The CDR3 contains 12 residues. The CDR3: CATWDIKEEKLF. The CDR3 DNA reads TGTGCCACCTGGGATATAAAGGAGGAGAAACTCTTT.